Listed below are T cell receptor beta chains from one sample, sequenced in a study of technical replicates of blood from a handful of donors. Assay used: immunoSEQ multiplex PCR; TCRdb lists only in-frame clones, some missing. This sample has under 90,000 clones, with around 94% found just once. Sample: T cells isolated from PBMCs. These receptors originate from a human donor in good health. Each CDR3 is given with its conserved first and last residue. A D gene is named only where the DNA matches it firmly. Rows give clone size only sometimes, using once, few, many, or a class for an expanded clone.

J,D,size,V,CDR3,DNA
TRBJ2-1,TRBD1,.,TRBV10-1,CASSAIDRGDYNEQFF,TGCGCCAGCAGCGCTATCGACAGGGGGGACTACAATGAGCAGTTCTTC
TRBJ2-7,.,.,TRBV12-5,CASGLVGQKSGEQYF,TGTGCTAGTGGTTTGGTAGGACAGAAGTCCGGCGAGCAGTACTTC
TRBJ1-4,.,.,TRBV5-1,CASSWQGAANEKLFF,TGCGCCAGCAGCTGGCAGGGCGCGGCTAATGAAAAACTGTTTTTT
TRBJ1-5,.,.,TRBV28,CASSLWSAGRRQPQHF,TGTGCCAGCAGTTTATGGTCGGCAGGGAGGCGTCAGCCCCAGCATTTT
TRBJ2-3,.,.,TRBV27,CASRGKGQGAQYF,TGTGCCAGCAGAGGGAAGGGACAAGGGGCGCAGTATTTT
TRBJ1-1,.,.,TRBV9,CASRGSDSQNTEAFF,TGTGCCAGCAGAGGAAGTGACAGCCAGAACACTGAAGCTTTCTTT
TRBJ2-1,TRBD2,once,TRBV7-7,CASSLEAGVDEQFF,TGTGCCAGCAGCTTAGAAGCGGGAGTGGATGAGCAGTTCTTC
TRBJ1-6,.,few,TRBV7-8,CASSLMGEDSNSPLHF,TGTGCCAGCAGCTTAATGGGGGAGGACTCTAATTCACCCCTCCACTTT
TRBJ2-2,.,.,TRBV5-1,CASRPAGQGPGELFF,TGCGCCAGCAGGCCAGCAGGTCAGGGCCCCGGGGAGCTGTTTTTT
TRBJ2-7,TRBD1,.,TRBV7-6,CASSFDTSGTGAYEQYF,TGTGCCAGCAGCTTCGACACGTCCGGGACAGGGGCCTACGAGCAGTACTTC